These 2 T cell receptor beta chains originate from one sample sequenced in a study of response to subunit inactivated influenza vaccine. MiXCR, run by TCRdb on the RT-PCR reads, gives a single entry per CDR3 protein. The sample has some 300,000 distinct CDR3 sequences, 20% to 25% seen once. The specimen was PBMCs from blood, collected less than 22 months after vaccination. The source is a man in his fifties or sixties who received an inactivated influenza vaccine.

J is TRBJ1-1 and V is TRBV30; a weak D match, TRBD1 (6 bases). Trimming removed 5 bases from V and 10 bases from J, with 23 bases in between. Germline V gene lookup returns CDR1 GTSNPN and CDR2 SVGIG (reference sequence). This CDR3 is 14 amino acids long. The CDR3 DNA is TGTGCCTGGCGCGGGAAAGGGGGGATAAGGGCAGCTTTCTTT. It is translated as CAWRGKGGIRAAFF.

This sequence joins TRBV6-1 and TRBJ1-5; 7 nucleotides match TRBD1. Germline CDR1 reads MNHNS; CDR2 reads SASEGT. The V and J ends lost 5 bases and 0 bases, in that order; junction bases with no gene match: 7. This CDR3 has 16 amino acids. The DNA for the CDR3 is TGTGCCAGCAGTCGGACAGGACGGTATAGCAATCAGCCCCAGCATTTT. Its translation is CASSRTGRYSNQPQHF.